This record concerns one T cell receptor (beta chain) sequence. The sample belongs to a study of blood T cell repertoires in COVID-19. This study enrolled people aged about 18 to 100 from roughly 22 US geographic areas. Germline CDR1 and CDR2: MDHEN and SYDVKM. V was cut by 7 bases and J by 1 base, with 10 bases left in between. The CDR3 covers 13 residues. Clones were sequenced by immunoSEQ multiplex PCR, and TCRdb holds only the in-frame ones, with some missing. The sample has 110,000 to 150,000 clones, more than 80% seen once; the top ten hold approximately 1.6%. Sequenced sample: PBMCs or T cells enriched from blood (not recorded which). The TCR was taken from a young woman who had been exposed to COVID-19. V and J are TRBV28 and TRBJ1-1; D remains unclear. The CDR3 here is CASTRRRNTEAFF. DNA of the CDR3: TGTGCCAGCACCCGGCGGAGGAACACTGAAGCTTTCTTT.